This T cell receptor beta chain was sequenced for a study of T cells in Graves' hyperthyroidism and ophthalmopathy. Study-level background: Peripheral blood draws took place at initial diagnosis, ahead of any treatment.

This clonotype was counted many times. The CDR3 runs to 15 residues. The germline gives CDR1 SNHLY, CDR2 FYNNEI. With V trimmed by 1 base and J by 1 base, 3 bases remained unmatched. Amplified regions were TCR beta CDR3 sequences from RNA transcripts. First-round RT-PCR of the TCR CDR3 relied on the HTBI primer set. TCRdb reprocessed the multiplex PCR reads with MiXCR, giving one entry per CDR3 protein. The data contain 200,000 to 250,000 distinct CDR3 sequences, 15% to 20% of them singletons. This TCR derives from a man between 35 and 55 years old with Graves' hyperthyroidism. Material: blood. This chain uses TRBV2 with TRBJ1-2; 7 positions match TRBD1. CDR3 residues: CASSEDRGYNYGYTF. The DNA for the CDR3 is TGTGCCAGCAGTGAAGACAGGGGTTATAACTATGGCTACACCTTC.